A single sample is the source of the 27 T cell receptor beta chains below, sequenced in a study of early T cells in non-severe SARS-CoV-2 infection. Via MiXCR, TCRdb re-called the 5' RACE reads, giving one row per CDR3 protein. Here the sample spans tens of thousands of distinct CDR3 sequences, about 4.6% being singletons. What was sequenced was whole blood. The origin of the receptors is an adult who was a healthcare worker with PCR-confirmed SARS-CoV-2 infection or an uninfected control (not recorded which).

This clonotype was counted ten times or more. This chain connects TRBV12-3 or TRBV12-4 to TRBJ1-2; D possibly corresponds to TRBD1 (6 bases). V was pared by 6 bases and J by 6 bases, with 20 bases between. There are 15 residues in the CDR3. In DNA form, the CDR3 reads TGTGCCAGCAGACAACCCCGGGGGGCAGGGGATGGCTACACCTTC. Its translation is CASRQPRGAGDGYTF.

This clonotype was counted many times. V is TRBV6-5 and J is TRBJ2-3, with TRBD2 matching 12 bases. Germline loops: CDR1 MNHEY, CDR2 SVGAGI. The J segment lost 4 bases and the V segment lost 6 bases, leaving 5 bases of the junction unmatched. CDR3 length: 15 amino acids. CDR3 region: CASRSTSGSSDTQYF. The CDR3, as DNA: TGTGCCAGCAGATCGACTAGCGGGAGTTCAGATACGCAGTATTTT.

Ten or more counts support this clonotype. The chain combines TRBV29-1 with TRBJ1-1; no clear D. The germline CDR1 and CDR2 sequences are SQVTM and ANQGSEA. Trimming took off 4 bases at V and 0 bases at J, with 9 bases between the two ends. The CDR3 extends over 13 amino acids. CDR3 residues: CSVGRELNTEAFF. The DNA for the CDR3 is TGCAGCGTTGGAAGGGAATTGAACACTGAAGCTTTCTTT.

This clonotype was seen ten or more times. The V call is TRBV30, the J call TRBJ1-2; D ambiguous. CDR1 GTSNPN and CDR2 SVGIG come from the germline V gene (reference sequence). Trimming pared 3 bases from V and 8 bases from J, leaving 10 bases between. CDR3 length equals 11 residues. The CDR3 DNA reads TGTGCCTGGAGCCCCTTGTTGGGCTACACCTTC. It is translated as CAWSPLLGYTF.

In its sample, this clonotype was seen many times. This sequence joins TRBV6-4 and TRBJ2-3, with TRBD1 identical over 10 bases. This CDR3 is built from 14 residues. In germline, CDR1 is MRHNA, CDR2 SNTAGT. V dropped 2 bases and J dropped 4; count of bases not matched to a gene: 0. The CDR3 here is CASSDGQGADTQYF. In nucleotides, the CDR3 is TGTGCCAGCAGTGACGGACAGGGGGCAGATACGCAGTATTTT.

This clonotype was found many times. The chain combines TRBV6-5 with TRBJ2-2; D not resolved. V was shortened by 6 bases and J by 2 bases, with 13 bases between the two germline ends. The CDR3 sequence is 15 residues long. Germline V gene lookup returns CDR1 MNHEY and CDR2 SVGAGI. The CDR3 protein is CASSYHTDNTGELFF. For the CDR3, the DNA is TGTGCCAGCAGCTACCACACGGATAACACCGGGGAGCTGTTTTTT.

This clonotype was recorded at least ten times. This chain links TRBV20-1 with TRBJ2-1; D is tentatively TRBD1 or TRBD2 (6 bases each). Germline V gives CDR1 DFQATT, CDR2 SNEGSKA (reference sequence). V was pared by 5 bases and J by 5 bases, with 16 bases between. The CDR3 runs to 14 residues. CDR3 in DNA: TGCAGTGCTCCCTCAGGGGAGGTGCACAATGAGCAGTTCTTC. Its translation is CSAPSGEVHNEQFF.

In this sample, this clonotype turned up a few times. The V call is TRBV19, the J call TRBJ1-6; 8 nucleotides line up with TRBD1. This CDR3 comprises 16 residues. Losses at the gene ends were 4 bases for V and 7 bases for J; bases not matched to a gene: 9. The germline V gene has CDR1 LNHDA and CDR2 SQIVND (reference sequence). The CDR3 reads CASSTTGQASNSPLHF. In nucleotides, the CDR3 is TGTGCCAGTAGTACTACGGGACAGGCGTCAAATTCACCCCTCCACTTT.

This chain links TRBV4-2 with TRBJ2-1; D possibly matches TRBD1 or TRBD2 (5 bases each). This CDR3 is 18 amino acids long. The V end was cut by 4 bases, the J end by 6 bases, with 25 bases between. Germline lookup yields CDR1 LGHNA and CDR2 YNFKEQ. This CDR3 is CASSLNLKLGGDRNEQFF. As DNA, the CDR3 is TGTGCCAGCAGCCTAAATTTAAAACTAGGTGGGGACCGCAATGAGCAGTTCTTC.

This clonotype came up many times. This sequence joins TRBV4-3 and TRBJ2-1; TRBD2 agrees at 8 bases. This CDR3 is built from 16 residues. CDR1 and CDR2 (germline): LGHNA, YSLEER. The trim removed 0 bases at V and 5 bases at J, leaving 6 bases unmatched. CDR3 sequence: CASSQDGAGDDNEQFF. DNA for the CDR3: TGCGCCAGCAGCCAAGATGGAGCGGGAGATGACAATGAGCAGTTCTTC.

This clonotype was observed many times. CDR3 sequence reads: CRTGTERYNEQFF. The CDR3 DNA reads TGCAGAACCGGGACGGAAAGATACAATGAGCAGTTCTTC. The chain links TRBV20-1 to TRBJ2-1, with D perhaps given as TRBD1 or TRBD2 (5 bases each). Germline V gene sequence: CDR1 DFQATT, CDR2 SNEGSKA (reference sequence). The CDR3 has 13 residues.

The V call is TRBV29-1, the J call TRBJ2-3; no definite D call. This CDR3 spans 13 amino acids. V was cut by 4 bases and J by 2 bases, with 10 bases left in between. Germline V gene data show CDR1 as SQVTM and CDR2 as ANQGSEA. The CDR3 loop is CSVVVDPTDTQYF. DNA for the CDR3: TGCAGCGTTGTGGTAGACCCCACAGATACGCAGTATTTT.

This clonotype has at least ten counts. The DNA for the CDR3 is TGTGCCACCCGTCAAAACGGGGAACAAGAGACCCAGTACTTC. It codes for CATRQNGEQETQYF. The chain joins TRBV6-5 to TRBJ2-5, with a tentative D call TRBD2 (5 bases). The CDR3 length is 14 residues. Germline V gene data show CDR1 as MNHEY and CDR2 as SVGAGI. V shed 10 bases and J shed 2 bases, with 17 bases lying between them.

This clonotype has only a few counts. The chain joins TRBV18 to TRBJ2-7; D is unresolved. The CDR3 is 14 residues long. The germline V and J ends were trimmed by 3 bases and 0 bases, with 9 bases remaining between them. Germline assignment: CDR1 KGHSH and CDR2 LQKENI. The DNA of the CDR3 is TGTGCCAGCTCACCGGTGTCTAGCTCCTACGAGCAGTACGTC. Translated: CASSPVSSSYEQYV.

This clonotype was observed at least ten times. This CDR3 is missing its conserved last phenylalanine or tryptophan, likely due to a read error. In DNA form, the CDR3 reads TGTGCCAGCAGTGACAACACCGGGGAGCTGTTTGTT. This gives the protein CASSDNTGELFV. The chain employs TRBV6-4 and TRBJ2-2, with D unclear. This CDR3 spans 12 amino acids. CDR1 is MRHNA and CDR2 is SNTAGT in the germline V gene. V was trimmed by 2 bases and J by 2 bases, leaving 0 bases between them.

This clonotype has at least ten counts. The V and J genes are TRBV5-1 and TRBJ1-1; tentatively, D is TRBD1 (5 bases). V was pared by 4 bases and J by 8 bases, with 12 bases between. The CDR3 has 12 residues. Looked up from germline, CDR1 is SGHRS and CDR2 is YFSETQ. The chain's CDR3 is CASSVGAAEAFF. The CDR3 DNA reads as TGCGCCAGCAGCGTAGGGGCGGCAGAAGCTTTCTTT.

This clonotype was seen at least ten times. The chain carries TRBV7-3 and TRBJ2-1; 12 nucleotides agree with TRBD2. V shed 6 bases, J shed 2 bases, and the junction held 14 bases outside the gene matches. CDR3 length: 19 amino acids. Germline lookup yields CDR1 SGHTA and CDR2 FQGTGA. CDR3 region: CASSPTFMTSGGAYNEQFF. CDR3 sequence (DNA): TGTGCCAGCAGTCCCACTTTTATGACTAGCGGGGGTGCCTACAATGAGCAGTTCTTC. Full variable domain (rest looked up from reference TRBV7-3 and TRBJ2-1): GAGVSQTPSNKVTEKGKYVELRCDPISGHTALYWYRQSLGQGPEFLIYFQGTGAADDSGLPNDRFFAVRPEGSVSTLKIQRTERGDSAVYLCASSPTFMTSGGAYNEQFFGPGTRLTVL.

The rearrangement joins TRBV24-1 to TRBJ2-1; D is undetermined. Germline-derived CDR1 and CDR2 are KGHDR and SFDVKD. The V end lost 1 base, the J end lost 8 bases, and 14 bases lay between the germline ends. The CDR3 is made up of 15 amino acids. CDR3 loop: CATSDFAQHGDEQFF. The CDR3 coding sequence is TGTGCCACCAGTGATTTTGCACAGCATGGCGATGAGCAGTTCTTC.

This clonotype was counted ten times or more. The chain's CDR3 is CASSPRRGEFVFEQFF. Here the CDR3 DNA reads TGTGCCAGCAGCCCTAGGAGGGGGGAGTTCGTTTTTGAGCAGTTCTTC. V is TRBV4-2 and J is TRBJ2-1; D possibly uses TRBD1 or TRBD2 (6 bases each). Trimming stripped 4 bases from V and 9 bases from J, with 22 bases between. This CDR3 has 16 residues. Germline CDR1 LGHNA, CDR2 YNFKEQ.

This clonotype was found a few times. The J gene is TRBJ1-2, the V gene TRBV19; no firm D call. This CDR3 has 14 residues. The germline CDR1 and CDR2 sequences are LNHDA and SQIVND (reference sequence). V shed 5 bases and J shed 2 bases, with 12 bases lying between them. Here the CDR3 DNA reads TGTGCCAGTAGTGCGGAGGGAGTCAACTATGGCTACACCTTC. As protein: CASSAEGVNYGYTF.

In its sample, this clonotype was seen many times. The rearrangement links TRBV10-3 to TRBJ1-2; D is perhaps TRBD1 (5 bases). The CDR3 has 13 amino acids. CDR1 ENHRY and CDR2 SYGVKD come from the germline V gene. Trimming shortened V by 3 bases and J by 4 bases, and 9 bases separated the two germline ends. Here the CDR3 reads CAISEPGPYGYTF. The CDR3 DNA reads TGTGCCATCAGTGAACCGGGACCCTATGGCTACACCTTC.

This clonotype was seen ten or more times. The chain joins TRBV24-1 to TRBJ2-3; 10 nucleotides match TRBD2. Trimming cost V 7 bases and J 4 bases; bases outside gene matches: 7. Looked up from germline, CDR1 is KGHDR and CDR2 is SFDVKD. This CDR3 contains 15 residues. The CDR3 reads CATSASGSVADTQYF. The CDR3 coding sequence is TGTGCCACCAGCGCTAGCGGGAGTGTGGCAGATACGCAGTATTTT.

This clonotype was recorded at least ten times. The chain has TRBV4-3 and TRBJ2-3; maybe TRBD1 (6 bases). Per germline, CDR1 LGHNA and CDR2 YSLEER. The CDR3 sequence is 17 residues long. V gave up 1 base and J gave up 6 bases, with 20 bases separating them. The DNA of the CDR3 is TGCGCCAGCAGCCAAGTCCTGCTTGGGACATACCCTGATACGCAGTATTTT. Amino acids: CASSQVLLGTYPDTQYF.

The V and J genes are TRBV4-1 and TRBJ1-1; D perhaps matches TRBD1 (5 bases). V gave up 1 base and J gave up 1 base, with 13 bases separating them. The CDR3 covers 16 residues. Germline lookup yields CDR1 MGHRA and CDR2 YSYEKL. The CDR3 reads CASSQVGRGRNTEAFF. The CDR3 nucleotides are TGCGCCAGCAGCCAAGTGGGGAGGGGAAGGAACACTGAAGCTTTCTTT.

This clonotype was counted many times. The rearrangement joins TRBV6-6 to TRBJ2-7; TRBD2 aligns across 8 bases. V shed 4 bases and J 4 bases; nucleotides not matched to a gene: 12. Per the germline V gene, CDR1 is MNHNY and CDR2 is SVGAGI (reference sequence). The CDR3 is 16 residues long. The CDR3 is CASSSLGLVAGYEQYV. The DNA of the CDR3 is TGTGCCAGCAGTTCCTTAGGTTTGGTAGCGGGATACGAGCAGTACGTC.

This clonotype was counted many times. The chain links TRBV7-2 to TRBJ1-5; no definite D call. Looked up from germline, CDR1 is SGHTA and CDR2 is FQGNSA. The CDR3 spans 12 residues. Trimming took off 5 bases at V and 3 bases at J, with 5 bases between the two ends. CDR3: CASSRNNQPQHF. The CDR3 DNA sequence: TGTGCCAGCAGCCGAAACAATCAGCCCCAGCATTTT.

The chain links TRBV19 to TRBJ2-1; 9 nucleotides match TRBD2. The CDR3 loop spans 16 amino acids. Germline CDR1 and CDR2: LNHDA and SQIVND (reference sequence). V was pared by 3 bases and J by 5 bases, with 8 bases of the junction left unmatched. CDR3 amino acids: CASSIRVAGVNNEQFF. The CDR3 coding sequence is TGTGCCAGTAGTATTCGTGTAGCGGGAGTGAACAATGAGCAGTTCTTC.